This T cell receptor (beta chain) derives from a study of beta chain features in type 1 diabetes. Study results and limitations: Across patients, naive, central memory and Treg TCRB repertoires exhibited apparently greater similarity than was observed across healthy donors. Among all four CD4+ subsets, Type 1 diabetes patients had TCRB CDR3s that were moderately but significantly shorter.

CD45RO/CCR7/CD25/CD127/CD95/CD27 staining was used to isolate CD4+ naive, central memory, regulatory and stem cell-like memory cells by sorting. For this clone: Its target is not known.

All of the isolated RNA was reverse transcribed, so expressed TCRB transcripts were sequenced. This table comes from immunoSEQ multiplex PCR, and its TCRdb copy is limited to in-frame clones, with some not included. The top ten hold 0.79% of the sample, which has roughly 15,000 clones, roughly two thirds seen once. The TCR comes from a man aged 25-40 years with type 1 diabetes. Sequencing was performed on stem cell memory CD4+ T cells from blood.

The CDR3 spells CASAGTENTEAFF. CDR3 sequence (DNA): TGTGCCAGCGCGGGGACAGAGAACACTGAAGCTTTCTTT. The chain couples TRBV2 to TRBJ1-1; TRBD1 matches 7 bases. Germline V gene data show CDR1 as SNHLY and CDR2 as FYNNEI. The trim removed 8 bases at V and 1 base at J, leaving 4 bases unmatched. This CDR3 has 13 amino acids.